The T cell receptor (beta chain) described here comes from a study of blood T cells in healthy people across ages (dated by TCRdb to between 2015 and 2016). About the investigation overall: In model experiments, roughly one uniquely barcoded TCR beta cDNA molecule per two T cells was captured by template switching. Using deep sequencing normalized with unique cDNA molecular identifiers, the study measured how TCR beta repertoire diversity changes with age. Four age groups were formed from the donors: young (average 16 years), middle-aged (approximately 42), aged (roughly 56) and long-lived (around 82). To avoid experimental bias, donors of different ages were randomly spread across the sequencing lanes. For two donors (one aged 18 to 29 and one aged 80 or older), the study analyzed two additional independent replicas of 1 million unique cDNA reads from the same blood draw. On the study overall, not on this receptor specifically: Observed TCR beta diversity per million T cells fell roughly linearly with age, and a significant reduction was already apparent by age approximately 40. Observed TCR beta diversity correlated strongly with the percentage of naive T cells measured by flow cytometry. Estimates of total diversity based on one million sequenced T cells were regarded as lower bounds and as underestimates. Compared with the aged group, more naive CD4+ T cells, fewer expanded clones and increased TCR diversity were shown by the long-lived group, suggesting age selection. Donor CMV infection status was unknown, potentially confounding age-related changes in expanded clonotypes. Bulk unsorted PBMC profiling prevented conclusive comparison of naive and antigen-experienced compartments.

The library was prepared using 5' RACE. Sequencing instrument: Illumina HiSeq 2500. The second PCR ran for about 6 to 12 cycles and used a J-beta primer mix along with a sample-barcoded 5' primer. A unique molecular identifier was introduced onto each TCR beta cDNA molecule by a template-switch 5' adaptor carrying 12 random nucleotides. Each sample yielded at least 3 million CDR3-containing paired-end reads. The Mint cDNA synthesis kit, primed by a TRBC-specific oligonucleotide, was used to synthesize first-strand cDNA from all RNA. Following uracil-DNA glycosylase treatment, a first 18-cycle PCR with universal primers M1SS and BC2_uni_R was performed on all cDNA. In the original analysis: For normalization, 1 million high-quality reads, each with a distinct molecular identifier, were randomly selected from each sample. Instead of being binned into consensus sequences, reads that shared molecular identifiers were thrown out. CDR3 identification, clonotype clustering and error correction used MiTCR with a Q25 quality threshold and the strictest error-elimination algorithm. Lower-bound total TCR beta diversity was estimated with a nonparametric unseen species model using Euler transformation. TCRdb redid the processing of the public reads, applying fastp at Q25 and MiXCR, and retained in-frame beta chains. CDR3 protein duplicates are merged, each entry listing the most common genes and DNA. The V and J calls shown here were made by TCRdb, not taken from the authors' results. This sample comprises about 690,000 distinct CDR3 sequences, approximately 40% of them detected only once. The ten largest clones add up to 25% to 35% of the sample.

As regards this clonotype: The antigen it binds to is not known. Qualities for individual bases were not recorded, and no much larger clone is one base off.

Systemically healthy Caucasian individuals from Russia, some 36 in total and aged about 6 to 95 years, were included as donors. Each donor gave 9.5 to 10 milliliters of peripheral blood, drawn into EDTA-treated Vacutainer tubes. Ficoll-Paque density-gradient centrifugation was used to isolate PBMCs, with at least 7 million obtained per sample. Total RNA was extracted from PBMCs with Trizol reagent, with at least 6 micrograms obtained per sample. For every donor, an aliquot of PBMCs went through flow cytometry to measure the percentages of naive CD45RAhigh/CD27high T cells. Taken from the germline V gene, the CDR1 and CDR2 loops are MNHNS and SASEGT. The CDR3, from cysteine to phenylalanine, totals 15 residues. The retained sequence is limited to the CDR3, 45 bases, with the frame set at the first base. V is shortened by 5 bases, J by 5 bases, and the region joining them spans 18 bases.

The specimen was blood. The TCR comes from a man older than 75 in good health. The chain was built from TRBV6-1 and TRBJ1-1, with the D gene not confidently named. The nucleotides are TGTGCCAGCAGTTCCAGAGGTGGAGGGTGGACTGAAGCTTTCTTT. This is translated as CASSSRGGGWTEAFF.